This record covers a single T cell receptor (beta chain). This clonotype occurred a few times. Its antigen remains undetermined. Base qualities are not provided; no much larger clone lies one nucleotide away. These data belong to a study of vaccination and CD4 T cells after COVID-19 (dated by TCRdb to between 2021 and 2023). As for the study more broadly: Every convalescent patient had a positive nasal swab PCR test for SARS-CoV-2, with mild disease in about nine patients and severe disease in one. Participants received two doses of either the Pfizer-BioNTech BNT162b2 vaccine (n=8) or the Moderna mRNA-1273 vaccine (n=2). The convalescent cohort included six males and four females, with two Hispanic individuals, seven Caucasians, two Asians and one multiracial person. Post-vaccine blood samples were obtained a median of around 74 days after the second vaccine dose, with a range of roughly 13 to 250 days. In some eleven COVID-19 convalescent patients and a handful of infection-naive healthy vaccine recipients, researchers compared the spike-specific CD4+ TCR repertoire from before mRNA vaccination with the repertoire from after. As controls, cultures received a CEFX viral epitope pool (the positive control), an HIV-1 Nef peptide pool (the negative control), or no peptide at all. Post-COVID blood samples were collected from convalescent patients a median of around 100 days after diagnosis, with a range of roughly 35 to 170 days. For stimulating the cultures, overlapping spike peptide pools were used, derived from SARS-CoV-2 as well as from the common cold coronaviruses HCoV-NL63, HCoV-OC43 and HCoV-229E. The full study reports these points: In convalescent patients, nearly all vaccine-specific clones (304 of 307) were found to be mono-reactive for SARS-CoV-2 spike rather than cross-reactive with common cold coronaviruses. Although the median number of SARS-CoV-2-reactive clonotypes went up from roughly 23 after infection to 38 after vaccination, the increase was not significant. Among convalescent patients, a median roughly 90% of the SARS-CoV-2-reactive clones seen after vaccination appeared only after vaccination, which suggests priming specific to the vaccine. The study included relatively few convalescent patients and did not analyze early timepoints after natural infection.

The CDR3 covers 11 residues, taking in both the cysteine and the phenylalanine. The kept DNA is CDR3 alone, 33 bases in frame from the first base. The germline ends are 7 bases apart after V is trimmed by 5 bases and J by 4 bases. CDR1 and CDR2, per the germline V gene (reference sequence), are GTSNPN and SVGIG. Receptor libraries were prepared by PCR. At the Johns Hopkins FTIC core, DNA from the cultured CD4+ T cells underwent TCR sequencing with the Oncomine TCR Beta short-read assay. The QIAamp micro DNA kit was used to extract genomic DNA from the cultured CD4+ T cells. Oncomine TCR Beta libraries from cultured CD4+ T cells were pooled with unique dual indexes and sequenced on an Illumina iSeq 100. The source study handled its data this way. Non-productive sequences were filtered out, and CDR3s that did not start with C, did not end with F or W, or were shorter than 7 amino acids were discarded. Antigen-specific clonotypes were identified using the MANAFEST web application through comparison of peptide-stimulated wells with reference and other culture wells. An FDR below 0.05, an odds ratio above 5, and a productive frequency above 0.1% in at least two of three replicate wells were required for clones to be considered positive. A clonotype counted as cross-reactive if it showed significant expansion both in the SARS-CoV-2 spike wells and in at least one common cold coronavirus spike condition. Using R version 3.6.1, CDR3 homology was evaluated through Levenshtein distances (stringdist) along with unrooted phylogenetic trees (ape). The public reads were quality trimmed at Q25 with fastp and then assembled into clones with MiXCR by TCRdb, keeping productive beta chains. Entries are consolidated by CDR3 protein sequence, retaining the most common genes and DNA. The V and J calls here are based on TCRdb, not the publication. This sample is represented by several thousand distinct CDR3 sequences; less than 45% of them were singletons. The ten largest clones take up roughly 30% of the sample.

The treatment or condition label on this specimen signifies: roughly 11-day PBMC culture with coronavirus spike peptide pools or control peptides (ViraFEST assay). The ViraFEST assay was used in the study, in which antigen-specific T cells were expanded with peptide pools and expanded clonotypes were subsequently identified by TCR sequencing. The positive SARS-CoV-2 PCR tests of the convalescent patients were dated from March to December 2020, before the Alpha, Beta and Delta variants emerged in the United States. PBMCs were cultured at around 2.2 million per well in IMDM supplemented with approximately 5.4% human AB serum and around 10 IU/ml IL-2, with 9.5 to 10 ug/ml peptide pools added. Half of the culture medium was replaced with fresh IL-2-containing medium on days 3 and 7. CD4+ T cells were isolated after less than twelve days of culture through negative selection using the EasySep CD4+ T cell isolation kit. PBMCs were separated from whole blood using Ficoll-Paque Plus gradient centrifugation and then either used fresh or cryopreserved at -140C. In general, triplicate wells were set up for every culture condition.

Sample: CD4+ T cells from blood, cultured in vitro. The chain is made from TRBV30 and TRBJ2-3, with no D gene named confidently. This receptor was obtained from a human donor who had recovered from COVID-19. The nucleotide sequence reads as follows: TGTGCCTGGGGCCTGGCAGATACGCAGTATTTT. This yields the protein CAWGLADTQYF. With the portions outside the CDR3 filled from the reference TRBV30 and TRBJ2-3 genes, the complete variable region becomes SQTIHQWPATLVQPVGSPLSLECTVEGTSNPNLYWYRQAAGRGLQLLFYSVGIGQISSEVPQNLSASRPQDRQFILSSKKLLLSDSGFYLCAWGLADTQYFGPGTRLTVL.